The 24 T cell receptor beta chains below come from one sample, sequenced in a study of shared clonotypes between healthy human individuals. Assay used: immunoSEQ multiplex PCR; TCRdb lists only in-frame clones, some missing. The table lists about 490,000 clones, approximately 81% of them singletons. The sample consisted of PBMCs. These receptors all stem from a woman aged 40-49 years in good health. Some clones in this sample may be carry-over from other donors' samples.

Comment on this clone: A single base is all that separates this from a far larger clone, so a read error is likely. This chain joins TRBV6-6 and TRBJ1-5, with no clear D. Germline CDR1 reads MNHNY; CDR2 reads SVGAGI (reference sequence). V was cut by 7 bases and J by 1 base, with 8 bases left in between. The CDR3 covers 13 residues. The CDR3 loop is CASTAISNQPQHF. The CDR3 region has the DNA TGTGCCAGCACCGCCATAAGCAATCAGCCCCAGCATTTT.

Of note for this clone: A much larger clone differs by one base, so this may be a read error. This CDR3 is also generated by other DNA sequences in the sample. The chain couples TRBV5-1 to TRBJ2-1, with TRBD2 matching 8 bases. The germline CDR1 and CDR2 sequences are SGHRS and YFSETQ. The CDR3 totals 17 residues. CDR3 nucleotide sequence: TGCGCTAGCAGCTTGGCGGCGGGAGGCCTCTCCTACAATGAGCAGTTCTTC. Its translation: CASSLAAGGLSYNEQFF.

The chain employs TRBV6-5 and TRBJ2-7; D gene unclear. The germline V gene encodes CDR1 MNHEY and CDR2 SVGAGI. CDR3 length equals 15 residues. V lost 4 bases and J 3 bases, leaving 16 bases between the germline ends. CDR3 nucleotides: TGTGCCAGCAGTTTGCGGTCTATGAGCTACTACGAGCAGTACTTC. The encoded protein is CASSLRSMSYYEQYF.

In this sample, this clone turned up once. The chain employs TRBV7-9 and TRBJ2-7, with 8 bases identical to TRBD2. The germline gives CDR1 SEHNR, CDR2 FQNEAQ (reference sequence). J gave up 3 bases and V 2 bases, and 3 bases lay outside the gene matches. The CDR3 is made up of 14 amino acids. This chain's CDR3 is CASSLPGTSYEQYF. The CDR3 region has the DNA TGTGCCAGCAGCTTACCCGGGACTAGCTACGAGCAGTACTTC.

The rearrangement uses TRBV6-1 and TRBJ2-7, with 10 bases matching TRBD1. V lost 0 bases to trimming and J lost 7 bases; unmatched junction nucleotides: 6. There are 15 residues in the CDR3. Per the germline V gene, CDR1 is MNHNS and CDR2 is SASEGT. The CDR3 sequence is CASSEAGGQGREQYF. In nucleotides, the CDR3 is TGTGCCAGCAGTGAAGCGGGGGGACAGGGGAGAGAGCAGTACTTC.

The chain employs TRBV30 and TRBJ2-1; 11 nucleotides line up with TRBD2. The trim removed 0 bases at V and 6 bases at J, leaving 4 bases unmatched. Germline-derived CDR1 and CDR2 are GTSNPN and SVGIG (reference sequence). The length of the CDR3 is 15 residues. The CDR3 bases are TGTGCCTGGAGTGTAGGGCTAGCGGGGGGCAATGAGCAGTTCTTC. Translation: CAWSVGLAGGNEQFF.

This rearrangement joins TRBV6-5 to TRBJ1-3; D remains ambiguous. V dropped 6 bases and J dropped 0 bases, with 6 bases sitting between them. Germline V CDR1 and CDR2: MNHEY, SVGAGI. There are 13 residues in the CDR3. The CDR3 reads CASRGVSGNTIYF. In DNA, the CDR3 is TGTGCCAGCAGGGGAGTCTCTGGAAACACCATATATTTT.

The J gene is TRBJ2-3, the V gene TRBV15; D is possibly TRBD2 (6 bases). The germline CDR1 and CDR2 sequences are LNHNV and YYDKDF (reference sequence). Trimming removed 1 base from V and 8 bases from J, with 16 bases in between. The CDR3 is 15 amino acids. CDR3 region: CATSRVAGLGSTQYF. The DNA of the CDR3 is TGTGCCACCAGCAGAGTTGCTGGTCTCGGGAGTACGCAGTATTTT.

This chain connects TRBV30 to TRBJ1-1; D is ambiguous. Germline assignment: CDR1 GTSNPN and CDR2 SVGIG (reference sequence). Trimming pared 2 bases from V and 1 base from J, leaving 8 bases between. This CDR3 is 13 amino acids long. The CDR3 DNA reads as TGTGCCTGGAGTACTGCCGAGAACACTGAAGCTTTCTTT. Its protein product is CAWSTAENTEAFF.

Comment on this clone: Since a far larger clone is one base different, this is likely a read error. The CDR3 nucleotides are TGTGCCTGGAGTGCGGAAAGACATTCTGGAAACACCATATATTTT. This gives the protein CAWSAERHSGNTIYF. The gene calls are TRBV30 and TRBJ1-3, with no clear D. CDR3 length: 15 amino acids. V lost 1 base, J lost 1 base, and 11 bases lay in between. Germline-derived CDR1 and CDR2 are GTSNPN and SVGIG (reference sequence).

The chain has TRBV29-1 and TRBJ1-1; D unresolved. Trimming removed 4 bases from V and 1 base from J, with 13 bases in between. Per the germline V gene, CDR1 is SQVTM and CDR2 is ANQGSEA. The CDR3 totals 14 residues. The CDR3 is CSVATGPTNTEAFF. As DNA, the CDR3 is TGCAGCGTTGCGACCGGACCTACGAACACTGAAGCTTTCTTT. Together with reference TRBV29-1 and TRBJ1-1, the CDR3 gives the full variable domain: SAVISQKPSRDICQRGTSLTIQCQVDSQVTMMFWYRQQPGQSLTLIATANQGSEATYESGFVIDKFPISRPNLTFSTLTVSNMSPEDSSIYLCSVATGPTNTEAFFGQGTRLTVV.

As regards this clone: A much larger clone sits a single nucleotide away, making a read error possible. Within the sample, other DNA sequences also encode this same CDR3. The chain joins TRBV4-2 to TRBJ2-3, with 7 bases identical to TRBD1. V gave up 3 bases and J gave up 4 bases; unmatched junction bases: 7. The germline CDR1 and CDR2 sequences are LGHNA and YNFKEQ. This CDR3 is 15 amino acids long. The chain's CDR3 is CASSQGQGVADTQYF. In DNA, the CDR3 is TGTGCCAGCAGCCAGGGGCAGGGGGTAGCAGATACGCAGTATTTT.

Note on this clone: A read error likely explains this, since a far larger clone differs by one base. The rearrangement links TRBV11-2 to TRBJ1-1, with D possibly TRBD1 on 6 matching bases. Germline V gene data show CDR1 as SGHAT and CDR2 as FQNNGV. The CDR3 runs 16 residues. The CDR3 bases are TGTGCCAGCAGCTCCCCTGAGTGGATTCGGGACACTGAAACTTTCTTT. It encodes CASSSPEWIRDTETFF.

J is TRBJ2-1 and V is TRBV29-1; 8 nucleotides align to TRBD1. Germline V gene lookup returns CDR1 SQVTM and CDR2 ANQGSEA. V dropped 6 bases and J dropped 4; count of bases not matched to a gene: 14. This CDR3 has 16 residues. The CDR3 protein is CSVFRGQETSYNEQFF. The CDR3 DNA follows: TGCAGCGTGTTTCGGGGACAGGAGACCTCATACAATGAGCAGTTCTTC.

In its sample, this clone was seen once. The V call is TRBV6-4, the J call TRBJ2-1; TRBD1 agrees at 9 bases. The CDR3 has 13 amino acids. The germline gives CDR1 MRHNA, CDR2 SNTAGT. V trimming: 7 bases; J trimming: 7 bases; junction bases outside the gene matches: 5. The CDR3 DNA follows: TGTGCCAGCAAATCCGGGACAGGGAATGAGCAGTTCTTC. This gives the protein CASKSGTGNEQFF.

The rearrangement joins TRBV18 to TRBJ2-7; D remains ambiguous. The germline V gene has CDR1 KGHSH and CDR2 LQKENI. The CDR3 contains 14 residues. V lost 3 bases to trimming and J lost 4 bases, with 13 bases between them. Here the CDR3 reads CASSPSSQGYEQYF. CDR3 sequence (DNA): TGTGCCAGCTCACCTAGTAGCCAAGGGTACGAGCAGTACTTC.

This sequence joins TRBV10-3 and TRBJ2-2; 7 positions match TRBD2. The V gene's germline CDR1 is ENHRY and CDR2 SYGVKD. The junction had 6 bases not matched to a gene; V was cut back by 3 bases and J by 2 bases. The CDR3 runs 16 residues. In nucleotides, the CDR3 is TGTGCCATCAGTGAACCAAGCGGGGTCAACACCGGGGAGCTGTTTTTT. It encodes CAISEPSGVNTGELFF.

As to this clone: A far bigger clonotype differs at one base, so this is likely a read error. The identical CDR3 is also encoded by other nucleotide sequences in the sample. V gene TRBV30 combines with J gene TRBJ1-6, with D unclear. The CDR3 runs 14 residues. Germline V gene data show CDR1 as GTSNPN and CDR2 as SVGIG (reference sequence). The germline V and J ends were trimmed by 8 bases and 13 bases, with 24 bases remaining between them. CDR3 in DNA: TGTGCCAGTACGGCGGGAAACCCGGGGTCGCCCCTCCACTTT. Amino acids: CASTAGNPGSPLHF.

This chain joins TRBV27 and TRBJ2-5, with D maybe TRBD2 (5 bases). Per germline, CDR1 MNHEY and CDR2 SMNVEV (reference sequence). The CDR3 covers 12 residues. V was clipped by 7 bases and J by 4 bases, with 10 bases between them. The CDR3 bases are TGTGCCAGCATGGGGAGACGAGAGACCCAGTACTTC. Translated: CASMGRRETQYF.

The chain combines TRBV11-2 with TRBJ2-6, with D hard to call. This CDR3 region has 15 residues. Trimming cost V 0 bases and J 2 bases, with 5 bases left between them. Germline V lookup: CDR1 SGHAT, CDR2 FQNNGV. In DNA, the CDR3 is TGTGCCAGCAGCTTAGAGTTCGCTGGGGCCAACGTCCTGACTTTC. Its protein product is CASSLEFAGANVLTF.

J is TRBJ2-4 and V is TRBV28; D may be TRBD1 or TRBD2 (5 bases each). The germline gives CDR1 MDHEN, CDR2 SYDVKM. The V end was cut by 2 bases, the J end by 8 bases, with 19 bases between. This CDR3 has 16 amino acids. The CDR3 nucleotides are TGTGCCAGCAGTTTAGACCGGCCAGGGCCCGGGGACATTCAGTACTTC. Protein: CASSLDRPGPGDIQYF.

The CDR3 DNA reads TGTGCCAGCAGCGAAAGACAAGGCGAGCAGTACTTC. Its protein is CASSERQGEQYF. This sequence joins TRBV5-4 and TRBJ2-7; no clear D gene. Trimming took off 4 bases at V and 6 bases at J, with 11 bases between the two ends. In germline, CDR1 is SGHNT, CDR2 YYREEE (reference sequence). The CDR3 is made up of 12 amino acids.

The CDR3 bases are TGTGCCAGCTCACCACCGTCGGGGTGGGAGACCCAGTACTTC. The encoded protein is CASSPPSGWETQYF. This chain uses TRBV18 with TRBJ2-5, with D possibly TRBD2 on 5 matching bases. This CDR3 has 14 amino acids. V was cut by 0 bases and J by 5 bases, with 10 bases left in between. Germline V gene sequence: CDR1 KGHSH, CDR2 LQKENI.

The chain carries TRBV6-6 and TRBJ2-3; D not resolved. This CDR3 has 14 amino acids. The germline CDR1 and CDR2 sequences are MNHNY and SVGAGI (reference sequence). V lost 2 bases and J 4 bases, leaving 10 bases between the germline ends. The CDR3: CASSYRPVSDTQYF. The CDR3, as DNA: TGTGCCAGCAGTTACCGCCCGGTTTCAGATACGCAGTATTTT.